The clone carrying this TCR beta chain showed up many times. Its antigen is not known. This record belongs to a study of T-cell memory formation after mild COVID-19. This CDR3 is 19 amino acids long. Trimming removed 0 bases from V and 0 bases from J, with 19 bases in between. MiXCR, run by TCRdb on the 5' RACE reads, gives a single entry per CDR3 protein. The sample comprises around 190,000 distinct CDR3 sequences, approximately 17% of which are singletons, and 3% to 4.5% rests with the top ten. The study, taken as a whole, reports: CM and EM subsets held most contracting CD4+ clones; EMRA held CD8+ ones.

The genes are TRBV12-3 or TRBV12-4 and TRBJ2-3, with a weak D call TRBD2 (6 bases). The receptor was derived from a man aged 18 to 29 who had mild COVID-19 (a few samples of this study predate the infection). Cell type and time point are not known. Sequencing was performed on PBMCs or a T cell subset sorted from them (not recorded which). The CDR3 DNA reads TGTGCCAGCAGTTTAGCGCGGTCGTGGCGGGGTGCTAGCACAGATACGCAGTATTTT. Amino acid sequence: CASSLARSWRGASTDTQYF.